Given below is one TCR beta chain in context. TCRdb keeps only in-frame clones here, not all; method: immunoSEQ multiplex PCR. The sample has roughly 75,000 clones, around nine tenths seen once. The source of the sample is a study of OX40 agonist ivuxolimab in advanced cancers. Autoimmune disease history or systemic immunosuppression excluded patients. V lost 10 bases and J lost 7; bases outside the gene matches: 22. Germline-derived CDR1 and CDR2 are MDHEN and SYDVKM. This CDR3 spans 18 amino acids. The chain carries TRBV28 and TRBJ1-2; 12 bases align to TRBD1. The sequencing used CD4+ or CD8+ T cells sorted from blood, collected in a trial of the OX40 agonist ivuxolimab. This sequence originates from an adult with an advanced solid tumor such as melanoma, head and neck, liver or kidney cancer. The CDR3 DNA is TGTGCCACCTCCAATACTATGGGACAGGGGGCCACTTTCAGTGGCTACACCTTC. It is translated as CATSNTMGQGATFSGYTF.